The clone carrying this TCR beta chain was recorded only once. The data originate from a study of CD8+ T cells in alopecia areata. On the study more broadly: Treated patients were given oral tofacitinib, which was dosed at 5 to 10 mg twice daily.

cDNA prepared by RNA extraction and subsequent reverse transcription served as the template for sequencing. The data were produced by immunoSEQ multiplex PCR, yet TCRdb's version contains in-frame clones alone and is incomplete. The data show approximately 170,000 clones, around 60% seen once. The treatment is: oral pan-JAK inhibitor, 5-10 mg twice daily. This clonotype was sampled from a human donor with alopecia areata. The starting material was CD4+ T cells sorted from blood, obtained at week 24, from a patient treated with tofacitinib.

The CDR3 DNA is TGTGCCAGCGAGCGGTCAGGAAAGGACGAGCAGTACTTC. Its translation: CASERSGKDEQYF. The rearrangement links TRBV2 to TRBJ2-7; tentative D call: TRBD2 (5 bases). V shed 8 bases and J shed 5 bases, with 16 bases lying between them. CDR1 SNHLY and CDR2 FYNNEI come from the germline V gene. The CDR3 is 13 amino acids.